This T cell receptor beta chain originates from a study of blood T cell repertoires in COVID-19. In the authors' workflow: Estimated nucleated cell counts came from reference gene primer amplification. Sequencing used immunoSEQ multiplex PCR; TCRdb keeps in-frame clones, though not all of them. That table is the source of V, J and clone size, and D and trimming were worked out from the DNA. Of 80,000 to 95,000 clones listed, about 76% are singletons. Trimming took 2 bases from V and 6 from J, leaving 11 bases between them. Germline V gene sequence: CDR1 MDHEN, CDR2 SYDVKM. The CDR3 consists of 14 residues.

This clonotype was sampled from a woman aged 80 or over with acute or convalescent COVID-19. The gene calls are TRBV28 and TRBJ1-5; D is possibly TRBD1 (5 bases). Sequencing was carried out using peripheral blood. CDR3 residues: CASSLGSGRQPQHF. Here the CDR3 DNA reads TGTGCCAGCAGTTTAGGATCAGGGCGTCAGCCCCAGCATTTT.